A selection of T cell receptor beta chains follows, all from one sample in a study of blood T cell repertoires in COVID-19. Method: immunoSEQ multiplex PCR; TCRdb's copy keeps in-frame clones and lacks some. Counted here are approximately 480,000 clones, about 90% occurring once; the ten biggest clones make up under 0.85%. Sequencing used PBMCs or T cells enriched from blood (not recorded which). These receptors originate from a woman aged 18-30 years who had recovered from COVID-19. The CDR3 runs from the conserved cysteine through the conserved F or W. Each record gives: J gene, D gene, V gene, clone size, CDR3 DNA, CDR3 protein. The D gene is left open where the match is weak. Some rows have no size entry. The others give once, few or many, or a class for an expanded clone.

TRBJ2-2 TRBD2 TRBV4-2 - TGTGCCAGCAGACTAGCGGGGGGGCCCGGGGAGCTGTTTTTT CASRLAGGPGELFF
TRBJ2-2 - TRBV5-4 few TGTGCCAGCAGCCCGGGGACCGGGGAGCTGTTTTTT CASSPGTGELFF
TRBJ2-7 - TRBV2 - TGTGCCAGCAGTGAATTACAGATCTACGAGCAGTACTTC CASSELQIYEQYF
TRBJ2-1 - TRBV5-5 - TGTGCCAGCAGCTTATCCGGGGGCTACAATGAGCAGTTCTTC CASSLSGGYNEQFF
TRBJ1-2 - TRBV5-1 - TGCGCCAGCAGTGAGATCGGTTTGAACGATGGCTACACCTTC CASSEIGLNDGYTF
TRBJ1-5 TRBD1 TRBV19 few TGTGCCAGTAGTAGACAGGGAACCGGGTTGGGGGATCAGCCCCAGCATTTT CASSRQGTGLGDQPQHF
TRBJ1-3 - TRBV7-6 - TGTGCCAGCGGCCCGGGGGGAAACACCATATATTTT CASGPGGNTIYF
TRBJ2-5 TRBD1 TRBV2 - TGTGCCAGCAGAGCGACAGGGAGCGAAGAGACCCAGTACTTC CASRATGSEETQYF
TRBJ2-7 - TRBV11-2 - TGTGCCAGCAGCTTAACTGAAACCCTCTCCTACGAGCAGTACTTC CASSLTETLSYEQYF
TRBJ2-7 TRBD2 TRBV27 few TGTGCCAGCGGCTATGGACTAGCGGGGGGCTACGAGCAGTACTTC CASGYGLAGGYEQYF
TRBJ2-7 - TRBV7-8 - TGTGCCAGCAGCTCCTCAGGGAACGAGCAGTACTTC CASSSSGNEQYF
TRBJ2-7 TRBD2 TRBV5-1 - TGCGCCAGCAGCTTTTCCCACAGTAGCGGGGGCCTATCCTACGAGCAGTACTTC CASSFSHSSGGLSYEQYF
TRBJ2-7 TRBD1 TRBV6-2/TRBV6-3 - TGTGCCAGCAGCGGAAGAACAGGGGGTAGCTCCTACGAGCAGTACTTC CASSGRTGGSSYEQYF
TRBJ2-3 TRBD2 TRBV7-9 - TGTGCCAGCAGATTCGCCGGGAGGGGAGATACGCAGTATTTT CASRFAGRGDTQYF
TRBJ2-3 TRBD2 TRBV3-1/TRBV3-2 - TGTGCCAGCAGCCAAGAAGCTGAGACTAGCCTGAGTCGCGGTACGCAGTATTTT CASSQEAETSLSRGTQYF
TRBJ2-7 - TRBV7-2 - TGTGCCAGCAGCTTAGTTGGGGGACTCCTTATCTACGAGCAGTACTTC CASSLVGGLLIYEQYF
TRBJ1-2 TRBD1 TRBV19 - TGTGCCAGTAGTATTGGCCCGGCGACAGGGGCGGAAGGCTACACCTTC CASSIGPATGAEGYTF
TRBJ1-2 - TRBV28 - TGTGCCAGCAGTTTACCCCTGGCTTTGGTTGGCTACACCTTC CASSLPLALVGYTF
TRBJ1-1 TRBD1 TRBV7-8 - TGTGCCAGCAGCCCCCGGGACAGGGTTATAGGTACTGAAGCTTTCTTT CASSPRDRVIGTEAFF
TRBJ1-4 - TRBV9 - TGTGCCAGCAGCCCCTGGGGGGGGCGCGGGAATGAAAAACTGTTTTTT CASSPWGGRGNEKLFF
TRBJ1-2 TRBD1 TRBV4-1 - TGCGCCAGCAGCCAAGACGGGTTGGGACAGGGGCGCAACTATGGCTACACCTTC CASSQDGLGQGRNYGYTF
TRBJ1-6 - TRBV7-8 - TGTGCCAGCACCACACGGAGGGATTCACCCCTCCACTTT CASTTRRDSPLHF
TRBJ2-5 TRBD2 TRBV3-1/TRBV3-2 - TGTGCCAGCAGCCAAGAGCGGGGGGGGTTGGAGACCCAGTACTTC CASSQERGGLETQYF
TRBJ2-5 TRBD1 TRBV5-1 - TGCGCCAGCAGCTTGGACCTGACAGGGGGAGGGACCCAGTACTTC CASSLDLTGGGTQYF
TRBJ1-2 - TRBV28 - TGTGCCAGCAGTTTATCAGGGGCTAGGGGCTACACCTTC CASSLSGARGYTF
TRBJ2-5 - TRBV28 - TGTGCCAGCAGTTTCCGACTAGGACGGGAAGAGACCCAGTACTTC CASSFRLGREETQYF
TRBJ2-1 TRBD1 TRBV11-3 once TGTGCCAGCAGCGAGGGACAGGTTGGCGATGAGCAGTTCTTC CASSEGQVGDEQFF
TRBJ1-3 TRBD1 TRBV29-1 once TGCAGCTATACAGGGGGCATGGCTGGAAACACCATATATTTT CSYTGGMAGNTIYF
TRBJ2-3 - TRBV27 - TGTGCCAGCAGTTTAGATCTAGAAGATACGCAGTATTTT CASSLDLEDTQYF
TRBJ1-6 - TRBV30 - TGTGCCTGGAATCAGGGTTCAAGGGGATCCCTCCACTTT CAWNQGSRGSLHF
TRBJ2-3 - TRBV7-8 - TGTGCCAGCAGCTTAGATACTAGAACAGATACGCAGTATTTT CASSLDTRTDTQYF
TRBJ2-1 TRBD1 TRBV5-4 - TGTGCCAGCAGCTTCAACAGGGGGGACAGTTCCTACAATGAGCAGTTCTTC CASSFNRGDSSYNEQFF
TRBJ2-5 TRBD2 TRBV5-4 - TGTGCCAGCAGCTTATTTACGGGGGGAGAGACCCAGTACTTC CASSLFTGGETQYF
TRBJ1-1 - TRBV5-6 once TGTGCCAGCAGGTTCGGGGAGAGGAACACTGAAGCTTTCTTT CASRFGERNTEAFF
TRBJ1-5 - TRBV19 - TGTGCCAGTAGTATAGGGAGTTTGGGTCAGCCCCAGCATTTT CASSIGSLGQPQHF